The entry that follows covers one T cell receptor (beta chain) sequence. The data originate from a study of blood T cell repertoires in COVID-19. Method: immunoSEQ multiplex PCR; TCRdb's copy keeps in-frame clones and lacks some. The repertoire consists of about 200,000 clones, with over 70% occurring once and the leading ten covering 8% to 10%. Sequenced material: peripheral blood. The clonotype comes from a woman between 50 and 59 years old with acute or convalescent COVID-19.

The CDR3 DNA reads TGTGCCAGTAGTATAAAACCCTCGCCAGGGGGCCGTTCACCCCTCCACTTT. It encodes CASSIKPSPGGRSPLHF. The chain recombines TRBV19 with TRBJ1-6; 8 nucleotides line up with TRBD1. The CDR3 totals 17 residues. From germline, CDR1 is LNHDA and CDR2 SQIVND (reference sequence). V dropped 2 bases and J dropped 9; count of bases not matched to a gene: 12.